The 21 T cell receptor beta chains in this list originate from one sample, sequenced in a study of cytomegalovirus exposure and HLA in healthy donors. This PCR relied on a set of 60 Vbeta primers and 13 Jbeta primers. Libraries were prepared by immunoSEQ multiplex PCR; TCRdb keeps only in-frame clonotypes and omits some of them. Found here are 150,000 or so clones, approximately 84% of them singletons; the top ten hold roughly 1.4%. The sequenced sample was PBMCs. The receptors originated from a man younger than 45 in good health and CMV-seropositive.

This rearrangement joins TRBV7-9 to TRBJ2-2; D uncertain. Germline V gene sequence: CDR1 SEHNR, CDR2 FQNEAQ (reference sequence). The V and J ends lost 1 base and 1 base respectively, with 4 bases between them. The CDR3 is 14 residues long. CDR3 protein: CASSLGGNTGELFF. Written as DNA, the CDR3 is TGTGCCAGCAGCTTAGGCGGGAACACCGGGGAGCTGTTTTTT.

The chain carries TRBV18 and TRBJ2-2, with 11 nucleotides matching TRBD2. The CDR3 spans 16 residues. J lost 5 bases, V lost 6 bases, and 8 bases had no gene match. CDR1 is KGHSH and CDR2 is LQKENI in the germline V gene. The CDR3 DNA is TGTGCCAGCTCCGGGGGACTAGCGGAATCAACCGGGGAGCTGTTTTTT. Amino acids: CASSGGLAESTGELFF.

The CDR3 DNA reads TGTGCCAGCAGAAGGTCTAGCGGGATAGCAGACAATGAGCAGTTCTTC. Its protein is CASRRSSGIADNEQFF. The rearrangement joins TRBV6-6 to TRBJ2-1; 9 bases line up with TRBD2. Germline assignment: CDR1 MNHNY and CDR2 SVGAGI (reference sequence). This CDR3 region has 16 residues. The J segment lost 5 bases and the V segment lost 6 bases, leaving 11 bases of the junction unmatched.

The chain has TRBV28 and TRBJ1-1; D is unclear. CDR3 length equals 14 residues. Germline-derived CDR1 and CDR2 are MDHEN and SYDVKM. With 2 bases removed from V and 3 bases from J, the gap between germline ends came to 10 bases. The DNA for the CDR3 is TGTGCCAGCAGTTTAGCACAGTCTTACACTGAAGCTTTCTTT. As protein: CASSLAQSYTEAFF.

Remarks on this clone: One end of the junction varies from germline; a read error may be responsible. V and J are TRBV5-1 and TRBJ2-2; a weak D match, TRBD2 (7 bases). CDR3 length: 15 residues. Germline V lookup: CDR1 SGHRS, CDR2 YFSETQ. Here the CDR3 DNA reads TGCGCCAGCTCCTATGGGGGGGCCAACACCGAGGAGCTGTTTTTT. Protein product: CASSYGGANTEELFF. The whole variable domain, remainder taken from reference TRBV5-1 and TRBJ2-2, is KAGVTQTPRYLIKTRGQQVTLSCSPISGHRSVSWYQQTPGQGLQFLFEYFSETQRNKGNFPGRFSGRQFSNSRSEMNVSTLELGDSALYLCASSYGGANTEELFFGEGSRLTVL.

The chain recombines TRBV28 with TRBJ2-2; unclear D gene. CDR3 length equals 14 residues. The V end lost 7 bases, the J end lost 0 bases, and 9 bases lay between the germline ends. Germline V gene data show CDR1 as MDHEN and CDR2 as SYDVKM. The CDR3 sequence: CASNEQPNTGELFF. The CDR3 DNA reads TGTGCCAGCAACGAGCAACCGAACACCGGGGAGCTGTTTTTT.

The chain combines TRBV5-1 with TRBJ2-3; 12 bases fit TRBD2. CDR1 and CDR2 from the germline V gene are SGHRS and YFSETQ. This CDR3 has 17 residues. V shed 5 bases and J 0 bases; nucleotides not matched to a gene: 7. The CDR3 region has the DNA TGCGCCAGCAGACGGACTAGCGGGGTGACTAGCACAGATACGCAGTATTTT. It encodes CASRRTSGVTSTDTQYF. The full variable domain, with the rest looked up from reference TRBV5-1 and TRBJ2-3, is KAGVTQTPRYLIKTRGQQVTLSCSPISGHRSVSWYQQTPGQGLQFLFEYFSETQRNKGNFPGRFSGRQFSNSRSEMNVSTLELGDSALYLCASRRTSGVTSTDTQYFGPGTRLTVL.

With regard to this clone: A read error is likely, as this CDR3 ends without the conserved phenylalanine or tryptophan. The V gene is TRBV29-1, the J gene TRBJ2-3; TRBD1 matches at 12 bases. The CDR3 covers 14 residues. Per the germline V gene, CDR1 is SQVTM and CDR2 is ANQGSEA. The trim removed 4 bases at V and 4 bases at J, leaving 3 bases unmatched. The CDR3 reads CSVGDRGQSDTQYS. The DNA of the CDR3 is TGCAGCGTTGGGGACAGGGGGCAATCAGATACGCAGTATTCT.

J is TRBJ2-3 and V is TRBV6-4; TRBD2 matches 10 bases. J lost 5 bases, V lost 3 bases, and 8 bases had no gene match. CDR1 is MRHNA and CDR2 is SNTAGT in the germline V gene. This CDR3 comprises 16 residues. The CDR3 region has the DNA TGTGCCAGCAGTGAAAGCGGGAGGGCCGAGGTAGATACGCAGTATTTT. Encoded protein: CASSESGRAEVDTQYF.

The V call is TRBV7-9, the J call TRBJ1-6; D perhaps matches TRBD1 (6 bases). Germline-derived CDR1 and CDR2 are SEHNR and FQNEAQ (reference sequence). The CDR3 has 17 amino acids. V dropped 5 bases and J dropped 6 bases, with 20 bases sitting between them. CDR3 protein: CASSQRTEYNPNSPLHF. The CDR3 DNA sequence: TGTGCCAGCAGCCAACGGACAGAGTATAACCCTAATTCACCCCTCCACTTT. Using reference TRBV7-9 and TRBJ1-6 for the parts outside the CDR3, the full variable domain is DTGVSQNPRHKITKRGQNVTFRCDPISEHNRLYWYRQTLGQGPEFLTYFQNEAQLEKSRLLSDRFSAERPKGSFSTLEIQRTEQGDSAMYLCASSQRTEYNPNSPLHFGNGTRLTVT.

The chain combines TRBV25-1 with TRBJ2-7, with D perhaps TRBD2 (6 bases). The CDR3 totals 12 residues. With 4 bases removed from V and 6 bases from J, the gap between germline ends came to 10 bases. Germline CDR1 and CDR2: MGHDK and SYGVNS. The CDR3 here is CASSAGEVEQYF. For the CDR3, the DNA is TGTGCCAGCAGTGCCGGGGAGGTCGAGCAGTACTTC.

The chain is built from TRBV2 and TRBJ1-4; the D gene is possibly TRBD1 (5 bases). Per the germline V gene, CDR1 is SNHLY and CDR2 is FYNNEI. This CDR3 spans 14 amino acids. Between the trimmed V and J ends, which lost 1 base and 4 bases, there was a span of 7 bases. The chain's CDR3 is CASSEGGVNEKLFF. DNA for the CDR3: TGTGCCAGCAGTGAAGGGGGGGTTAATGAAAAACTGTTTTTT.

This chain connects TRBV27 to TRBJ2-3, with 8 positions matching TRBD1. From germline, CDR1 is MNHEY and CDR2 SMNVEV (reference sequence). CDR3 size: 16 residues. V shed 5 bases and J 2 bases; nucleotides not matched to a gene: 9. The CDR3 reads CASSIRGLVFTDTQYF. The CDR3 DNA is TGTGCCAGCAGTATCAGGGGGCTCGTTTTCACAGATACGCAGTATTTT.

This chain links TRBV27 with TRBJ2-7, with a tentative D call TRBD2 (7 bases). V was pared by 8 bases and J by 2 bases, with 16 bases between. CDR3 size: 14 residues. Germline V lookup: CDR1 MNHEY, CDR2 SMNVEV (reference sequence). The CDR3 sequence: CASSLGGGPYEQYF. The DNA for the CDR3 is TGTGCCAGCTCCCTGGGGGGGGGCCCCTACGAGCAGTACTTC.

The chain employs TRBV18 and TRBJ1-1, with D tentatively TRBD1 (6 bases). Trimming pared 1 base from V and 1 base from J, leaving 10 bases between. Germline CDR1 is KGHSH and CDR2 is LQKENI. The CDR3 totals 15 residues. CDR3 bases: TGTGCCAGCTCACCACGTCAAGGGGGGAACACTGAAGCTTTCTTT. Protein sequence: CASSPRQGGNTEAFF.

CDR3 bases: TGTGCCAGCAGGCCCAGGGGGAACACTGAAGCTTTCTTT. Translating it yields CASRPRGNTEAFF. The chain recombines TRBV28 with TRBJ1-1; maybe TRBD1 (6 bases). Trimming cost V 6 bases and J 1 base, with 9 bases left between them. This CDR3 spans 13 amino acids. Looked up from germline, CDR1 is MDHEN and CDR2 is SYDVKM. The full variable domain, in which reference TRBV28 and TRBJ1-1 provide the parts outside the CDR3, is DVKVTQSSRYLVKRTGEKVFLECVQDMDHENMFWYRQDPGLGLRLIYFSYDVKMKEKGDIPEGYSVSREKKERFSLILESASTNQTSMYLCASRPRGNTEAFFGQGTRLTVV.

V usage is TRBV19 and J usage is TRBJ2-6; 11 nucleotides match TRBD1. V shed 8 bases, J shed 4 bases, and the junction held 7 bases outside the gene matches. The germline CDR1 and CDR2 sequences are LNHDA and SQIVND (reference sequence). This CDR3 comprises 16 residues. The CDR3 coding sequence is TGTGCCAGTTCCGGGACAGGGGGGCTCGGGGCCAACGTCCTGACTTTC. Its protein product is CASSGTGGLGANVLTF.

V is TRBV6-1 and J is TRBJ2-7; TRBD1 is a possible D gene (6 bases). CDR1 is MNHNS, CDR2 SASEGT, per germline. Trimming removed 7 bases at V and 0 bases at J, with 13 bases between. The CDR3 consists of 14 residues. Here the CDR3 DNA reads TGTGCCAGCATCAAACAGGGCAACTCCTACGAGCAGTACTTC. Protein product: CASIKQGNSYEQYF.

The chain combines TRBV2 with TRBJ2-4, with 15 nucleotides matching TRBD2. CDR3 length equals 18 residues. The germline CDR1 and CDR2 sequences are SNHLY and FYNNEI. The V and J ends lost 5 bases and 3 bases, in that order; junction bases with no gene match: 8. Written as DNA, the CDR3 is TGTGCCAGCAGTAAGGGACTAGCGGGAGGTGTAGGCAAAAACATTCAGTACTTC. Translated, it gives CASSKGLAGGVGKNIQYF.

Only a few counts were recorded for this clone. The chain uses TRBV7-2 and TRBJ2-3; 11 nucleotides line up with TRBD2. The CDR3 runs 16 residues. Trimming cost V 5 bases and J 3 bases; bases outside gene matches: 7. Per germline, CDR1 SGHTA and CDR2 FQGNSA. The DNA for the CDR3 is TGTGCCAGCAGCCCCGGGACTAGCGGCACTACAGATACGCAGTATTTT. The encoded protein is CASSPGTSGTTDTQYF.

V is TRBV6-1 and J is TRBJ1-5; D is possibly TRBD1 (6 bases). Germline V gives CDR1 MNHNS, CDR2 SASEGT. The ends were cut back, 3 bases at V and 2 bases at J, with 20 bases in the middle. This CDR3 spans 18 amino acids. CDR3 in amino acids: CASSEMWVQGNGNQPQHF. CDR3 DNA: TGTGCCAGCAGTGAGATGTGGGTCCAGGGGAATGGCAATCAGCCCCAGCATTTT.